These T cell receptor beta chains were read from a single sample in a study of CD8+ T cells in alopecia areata. The protocol was immunoSEQ multiplex PCR, while the TCRdb copy is restricted to in-frame clones and leaves out a portion. The profile shows 200,000 to 250,000 clones, 66% of them singletons. The input for sequencing was CD4+ T cells sorted from blood, taken between weeks 43 and 45, from a patient treated with tofacitinib. All receptors derive from a human donor with alopecia areata. Each CDR3 is given with its conserved first and last residue. The order of the fields is CDR3 protein, CDR3 DNA, J gene, clone size, D gene, V gene. The D gene is left open where the match is weak. Some rows mark clone size as missing; the rest say once, few, many or name a class of expanded clone.

CDR3: CASSLAARFYEQYF
DNA: TGTGCCAGCAGCTTAGCTGCCAGGTTCTACGAGCAGTACTTC
J: TRBJ2-7
size: .
D: .
V: TRBV7-2

CDR3: CASSPVGSEAFF
DNA: TGTGCCAGCAGCCCAGTGGGCTCTGAAGCTTTCTTT
J: TRBJ1-1
size: few
D: .
V: TRBV11-2

CDR3: CSVGGGALEQFF
DNA: TGCAGCGTTGGAGGAGGGGCCCTTGAGCAGTTCTTC
J: TRBJ2-1
size: few
D: .
V: TRBV29-1

CDR3: CATSRDWSQRGGQNEQFF
DNA: TGTGCCACCAGCAGAGATTGGTCGCAGCGGGGGGGCCAGAATGAGCAGTTCTTC
J: TRBJ2-1
size: few
D: TRBD2
V: TRBV15

CDR3: CASSVVPYNSPLHF
DNA: TGTGCCAGCAGCGTAGTCCCCTATAATTCACCCCTCCACTTT
J: TRBJ1-6
size: once
D: .
V: TRBV9

CDR3: CSVEGVGYTF
DNA: TGCAGCGTTGAAGGGGTTGGCTACACCTTC
J: TRBJ1-2
size: .
D: .
V: TRBV29-1

CDR3: CATSPGPVYGYTF
DNA: TGTGCCACCAGCCCAGGACCCGTCTATGGCTACACCTTC
J: TRBJ1-2
size: .
D: .
V: TRBV15

CDR3: CSVEAASTDTQYF
DNA: TGCAGCGTTGAGGCAGCTAGCACAGATACGCAGTATTTT
J: TRBJ2-3
size: .
D: .
V: TRBV29-1

CDR3: CATSRLGTNGYTF
DNA: TGTGCCACCAGCAGACTTGGGACCAATGGCTACACCTTC
J: TRBJ1-2
size: .
D: .
V: TRBV15

CDR3: CASRVSGGRSYEQYF
DNA: TGTGCCAGCAGGGTCAGCGGGGGCCGCTCCTACGAGCAGTACTTC
J: TRBJ2-7
size: .
D: TRBD2
V: TRBV28

CDR3: CASSQDRKIQYF
DNA: TGCGCCAGCAGCCAAGATCGTAAGATTCAGTACTTC
J: TRBJ2-4
size: .
D: .
V: TRBV4-3

CDR3: CASSSTGYNEQFF
DNA: TGTGCCAGCAGCTCTACTGGCTACAATGAGCAGTTCTTC
J: TRBJ2-1
size: .
D: .
V: TRBV7-2

CDR3: CSGQGLAGDTQYF
DNA: TGCAGCGGGCAGGGGCTAGCAGGGGATACGCAGTATTTT
J: TRBJ2-3
size: few
D: .
V: TRBV29-1

CDR3: CASSHDRGEEQYF
DNA: TGTGCCAGCAGCCACGACAGGGGGGAAGAGCAGTACTTC
J: TRBJ2-7
size: .
D: TRBD1
V: TRBV5-6

CDR3: CASTTGLAANEQFF
DNA: TGCGCCAGCACTACGGGACTAGCGGCCAATGAGCAGTTCTTC
J: TRBJ2-1
size: .
D: TRBD2
V: TRBV5-1

CDR3: CASSYLAPAGTEAFF
DNA: TGTGCCAGCAGTTACCTGGCGCCAGCAGGCACTGAAGCTTTCTTT
J: TRBJ1-1
size: .
D: .
V: TRBV6-5

CDR3: CASSSDRDGANVLTF
DNA: TGTGCCAGCAGTAGCGACAGGGATGGGGCCAACGTCCTGACTTTC
J: TRBJ2-6
size: once
D: TRBD1
V: TRBV2

CDR3: CASSLVGRVRTEAFF
DNA: TGTGCCAGCAGCTTAGTAGGGCGGGTGAGGACTGAAGCTTTCTTT
J: TRBJ1-1
size: .
D: .
V: TRBV7-9

CDR3: CASSLRAIMGETQYF
DNA: TGTGCCAGCAGCCTCCGGGCCATAATGGGAGAGACCCAGTACTTC
J: TRBJ2-5
size: .
D: .
V: TRBV7-8

CDR3: CASSLGRIGMNTEAFF
DNA: TGCGCCAGCAGCTTGGGGAGAATCGGAATGAACACTGAAGCTTTCTTT
J: TRBJ1-1
size: .
D: .
V: TRBV5-1

CDR3: CASSPRTGENTEAFF
DNA: TGTGCCAGCAGCCCCCGAACCGGAGAAAACACTGAAGCTTTCTTT
J: TRBJ1-1
size: .
D: .
V: TRBV7-8

CDR3: CASSQADRDWYGYTF
DNA: TGCGCCAGCAGCCAAGCGGACAGGGACTGGTATGGCTACACCTTC
J: TRBJ1-2
size: .
D: TRBD1
V: TRBV4-1

CDR3: CASSHPRAMDNSPLHF
DNA: TGCGCCAGCAGTCATCCGAGGGCTATGGATAATTCACCCCTCCACTTT
J: TRBJ1-6
size: .
D: .
V: TRBV23-1

CDR3: CASSPGTLSYEQYF
DNA: TGCGCCAGCAGCCCAGGGACATTGAGCTACGAGCAGTACTTC
J: TRBJ2-7
size: .
D: .
V: TRBV4-3

CDR3: CSVGTGGLNTEAFF
DNA: TGCAGCGTTGGAACAGGGGGACTGAACACTGAAGCTTTCTTT
J: TRBJ1-1
size: .
D: TRBD1
V: TRBV29-1

CDR3: CASSPMGVRETQYF
DNA: TGTGCCAGTAGTCCCATGGGGGTTCGAGAGACCCAGTACTTC
J: TRBJ2-5
size: .
D: .
V: TRBV19

CDR3: CASRLDATHSPLHF
DNA: TGTGCCAGCAGACTCGACGCAACCCATTCACCCCTCCACTTT
J: TRBJ1-6
size: .
D: .
V: TRBV6-1

CDR3: CASSFDGGEAFF
DNA: TGTGCCAGCAGTTTCGACGGGGGTGAAGCTTTCTTT
J: TRBJ1-1
size: .
D: .
V: TRBV27